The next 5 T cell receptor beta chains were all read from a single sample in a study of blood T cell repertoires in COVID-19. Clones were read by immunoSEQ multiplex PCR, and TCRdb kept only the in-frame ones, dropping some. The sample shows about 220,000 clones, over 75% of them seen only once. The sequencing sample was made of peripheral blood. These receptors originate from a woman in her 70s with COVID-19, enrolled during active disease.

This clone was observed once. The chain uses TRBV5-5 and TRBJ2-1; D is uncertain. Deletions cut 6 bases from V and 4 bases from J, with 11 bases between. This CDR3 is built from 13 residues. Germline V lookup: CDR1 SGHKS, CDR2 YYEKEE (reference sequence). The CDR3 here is CASTPLLYNEQFF. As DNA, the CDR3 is TGTGCCAGCACCCCACTCCTATACAATGAGCAGTTCTTC. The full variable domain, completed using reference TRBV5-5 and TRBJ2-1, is DAGVTQSPTHLIKTRGQQVTLRCSPISGHKSVSWYQQVLGQGPQFIFQYYEKEERGRGNFPDRFSARQFPNYSSELNVNALLLGDSALYLCASTPLLYNEQFFGPGTRLTVL.

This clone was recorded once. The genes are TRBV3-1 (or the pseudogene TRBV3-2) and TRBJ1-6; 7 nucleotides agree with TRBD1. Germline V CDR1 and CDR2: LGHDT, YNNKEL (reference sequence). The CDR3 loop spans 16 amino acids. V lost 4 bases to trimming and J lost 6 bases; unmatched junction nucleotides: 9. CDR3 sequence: CASSPRTGPFNSPLHF. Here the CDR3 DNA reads TGTGCCAGCAGCCCAAGGACAGGACCCTTTAATTCACCCCTCCACTTT.

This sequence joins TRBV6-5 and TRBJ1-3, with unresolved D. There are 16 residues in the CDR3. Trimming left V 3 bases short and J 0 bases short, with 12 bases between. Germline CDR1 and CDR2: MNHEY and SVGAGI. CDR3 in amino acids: CASSYTYSNSGNTIYF. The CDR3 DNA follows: TGTGCCAGCAGTTATACGTACTCAAACTCTGGAAACACCATATATTTT.

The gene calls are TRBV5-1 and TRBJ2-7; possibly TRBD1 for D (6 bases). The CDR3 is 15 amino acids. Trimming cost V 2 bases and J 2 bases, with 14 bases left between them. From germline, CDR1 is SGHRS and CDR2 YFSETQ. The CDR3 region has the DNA TGCGCCAGCAGCTTAGTACCGGACAGACCCTACGAGCAGTACTTC. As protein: CASSLVPDRPYEQYF.

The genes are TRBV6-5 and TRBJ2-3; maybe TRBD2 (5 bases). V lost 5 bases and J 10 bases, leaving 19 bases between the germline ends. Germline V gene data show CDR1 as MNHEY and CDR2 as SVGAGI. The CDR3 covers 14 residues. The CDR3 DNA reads TGTGCCAGCAGTCTCCCGCAGGACTCAGCTCCGCAGTATTTT. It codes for CASSLPQDSAPQYF.